A single sample is the source of the 20 T cell receptor beta chains below, sequenced in a study of early T cells in non-severe SARS-CoV-2 infection (dated by TCRdb to the early 2020s). Libraries were made using 5' RACE. Sequencing was performed on a NextSeq 500. Using fastp at Q25 and MiXCR, TCRdb reprocessed the public reads and kept productive beta chains. Rows are unified per CDR3 protein, each entry keeping the most common DNA and genes. This sample gives tens of thousands of distinct CDR3 sequences in total; about 4% of them show up just once. Nearly 4.5% of the sample goes to the ten largest clones. Sequencing input: whole blood. The source of these receptors is an adult who was a healthcare worker with PCR-confirmed SARS-CoV-2 infection or an uninfected control (not recorded which).

As to this clonotype: Since a much larger clone is just one base distant, this may be a read error. The CDR3 reads CASCDRGSNTGELFF. The CDR3 nucleotides are TGTGCCAGCTGTGACAGGGGATCAAACACCGGGGAGCTGTTTTTT. The rearrangement uses TRBV2 and TRBJ2-2; 8 bases align to TRBD1. Germline values: CDR1 SNHLY, CDR2 FYNNEI. The CDR3 loop spans 15 amino acids.

This clonotype was seen at least ten times. V gene TRBV6-6 combines with J gene TRBJ2-1; D assignment may be TRBD1 or TRBD2 (5 bases each). The V gene's germline CDR1 is MNHNY and CDR2 SVGAGI (reference sequence). V shed 7 bases and J shed 8 bases, with 21 bases lying between them. The CDR3 runs 15 residues. The CDR3 region is CASNGGEQGEHEQFF. CDR3 nucleotide sequence: TGTGCCAGCAATGGTGGGGAGCAGGGAGAGCATGAGCAGTTCTTC.

This clonotype was picked up many times. The chain combines TRBV20-1 with TRBJ2-1; 8 nucleotides match TRBD2. This CDR3 is 14 amino acids long. With 3 bases clipped from V and 5 bases from J, the junction kept 6 bases outside the gene matches. Germline CDR1 and CDR2: DFQATT and SNEGSKA (reference sequence). The CDR3 sequence is CSARAGGSNNEQFF. In DNA form, the CDR3 reads TGCAGTGCTAGGGCGGGAGGATCGAACAATGAGCAGTTCTTC.

This clonotype was observed once. One base away lies a much larger clone, so this may be a sequencing read error. CDR3 DNA: TGTGCCAGCAGTCCACAGGATGCCGGCACCGGGGAGCTGTTTTTT. It translates to CASSPQDAGTGELFF. The chain links TRBV12-3 or TRBV12-4 to TRBJ2-2; TRBD1 is a possible D gene (5 bases). The CDR3 has 15 amino acids. Between the trimmed V and J ends, which lost 5 bases and 4 bases, there was a span of 14 bases.

This clonotype was counted many times. The chain uses TRBV5-1 and TRBJ1-4; D is unresolved. Germline lookup yields CDR1 SGHRS and CDR2 YFSETQ. The CDR3 loop spans 11 amino acids. Trimming shortened V by 4 bases and J by 7 bases, and 5 bases separated the two germline ends. CDR3 DNA: TGCGCCAGCAGCGAGGGTGAAAAACTGTTTTTT. Amino acids: CASSEGEKLFF.

This clonotype was detected only a few times. The chain combines TRBV9 with TRBJ2-1; 10 bases map to TRBD2. The V segment lost 4 bases and the J segment 2 bases; nucleotides outside the gene matches: 6. Germline CDR1 is SGDLS and CDR2 is YYNGEE. This CDR3 spans 16 amino acids. This CDR3 is CASSLTSGETYNEQFF. In DNA form, the CDR3 reads TGTGCCAGCAGCCTAACTAGCGGGGAAACCTACAATGAGCAGTTCTTC.

This clonotype has a count of ten or more. The junction does not match germline at one end; this may be a read error. V usage is TRBV5-4 and J usage is TRBJ2-2, with TRBD1 matching 8 bases. This CDR3 is 15 amino acids long. CDR1 is SGHNT, CDR2 YYREEE, per germline (reference sequence). CDR3 DNA: TGTGCCAGCACCTTGGACAGGGCGAACACCGGGGAGCTGTTTTTT. Protein sequence: CASTLDRANTGELFF.

This clonotype was seen at least ten times. This chain links TRBV11-2 with TRBJ2-5; D is unclear. CDR3 length: 13 amino acids. Germline V gives CDR1 SGHAT, CDR2 FQNNGV. V dropped 7 bases and J dropped 2 bases, with 11 bases sitting between them. The CDR3 protein is CASTPGLQETQYF. The CDR3 coding sequence is TGTGCCAGCACCCCCGGGTTACAAGAGACCCAGTACTTC.

With respect to this clonotype: This may come from a read error, since a much larger clone is one base off. The V and J genes are TRBV29-1 and TRBJ2-1, with 16 bases lining up with TRBD2. Per germline, CDR1 SQVTM and CDR2 ANQGSEA. The CDR3 spans 19 residues. The CDR3 sequence is CGVDPPGLAGGRSYNEQFF. The CDR3 nucleotides read TGCGGCGTTGACCCTCCGGGACTAGCGGGAGGGCGGTCCTACAATGAGCAGTTCTTC.

This clonotype was seen ten or more times. V and J are TRBV10-3 and TRBJ2-1; either TRBD1 or TRBD2 may fit D (6 bases each). Trimming cost V 2 bases and J 9 bases, with 11 bases left between them. The germline V gene has CDR1 ENHRY and CDR2 SYGVKD. CDR3 size: 13 residues. The CDR3, as DNA: TGTGCCATCAGTGAGCCGGGGGCGGGTGAGCAGTTCTTC. Amino acid sequence: CAISEPGAGEQFF.

There are many counts of this clonotype. The chain is built from TRBV7-9 and TRBJ1-5, with D perhaps matching TRBD1 (5 bases). The CDR3 is 16 residues long. V was cut by 5 bases and J by 2 bases, with 16 bases left in between. In germline, CDR1 is SEHNR, CDR2 FQNEAQ (reference sequence). As DNA, the CDR3 is TGTGCCAGCAGCCCGTGGAGGGGAAATGGCAATCAGCCCCAGCATTTT. Its protein product is CASSPWRGNGNQPQHF.

This clonotype was observed at least ten times. The V call is TRBV29-1, the J call TRBJ2-5, with D hard to call. Trimming shortened V by 5 bases and J by 1 base, and 11 bases separated the two germline ends. The CDR3 consists of 13 residues. Per germline, CDR1 SQVTM and CDR2 ANQGSEA. The CDR3 bases are TGCAGCGTTCTCAGTAGCTCCCAAGAGACCCAGTACTTC. Its translation: CSVLSSSQETQYF. The entire variable domain, with the rest obtained from reference TRBV29-1 and TRBJ2-5, is as follows: SAVISQKPSRDICQRGTSLTIQCQVDSQVTMMFWYRQQPGQSLTLIATANQGSEATYESGFVIDKFPISRPNLTFSTLTVSNMSPEDSSIYLCSVLSSSQETQYFGPGTRLLVL.

A few counts support this clonotype. The genes are TRBV29-1 and TRBJ1-5; D may be TRBD1 (5 bases). V shed 5 bases and J shed 5 bases, with 10 bases lying between them. The length of the CDR3 is 12 residues. Germline CDR1 is SQVTM and CDR2 is ANQGSEA. CDR3 protein: CSVLWGDQPQHF. The CDR3 bases are TGCAGCGTTCTATGGGGGGATCAGCCCCAGCATTTT.

This clonotype was recorded at least ten times. The chain links TRBV28 to TRBJ2-7; D not resolved. The V gene's germline CDR1 is MDHEN and CDR2 SYDVKM. V shed 3 bases and J shed 4 bases, with 10 bases lying between them. The CDR3 contains 13 residues. CDR3 residues: CASSFNPRYEQYF. CDR3 nucleotide sequence: TGTGCCAGCAGTTTTAATCCCAGGTACGAGCAGTACTTC.

This clonotype was counted many times. This sequence joins TRBV9 and TRBJ2-6; D perhaps matches TRBD1 (6 bases). Germline lookup yields CDR1 SGDLS and CDR2 YYNGEE. Trimming stripped 4 bases from V and 0 bases from J, with 14 bases between. The CDR3 has 17 amino acids. The CDR3 region has the DNA TGTGCCAGCAGCCAGTACCTAGGGGGCTCTGGGGCCAACGTCCTGACTTTC. Translating it yields CASSQYLGGSGANVLTF. Full variable domain (remainder filled in from reference TRBV9 and TRBJ2-6): DSGVTQTPKHLITATGQRVTLRCSPRSGDLSVYWYQQSLDQGLQFLIQYYNGEERAKGNILERFSAQQFPDLHSELNLSSLELGDSALYFCASSQYLGGSGANVLTFGAGSRLTVL.

This sequence joins TRBV18 and TRBJ2-6, with D perhaps matching TRBD2 (5 bases). This CDR3 has 14 amino acids. Germline values: CDR1 KGHSH, CDR2 LQKENI. V was clipped by 10 bases and J by 4 bases, with 14 bases between them. The CDR3, as DNA: TGTGCCACCCGGACTGCGTCGGGGGCCAACGTCCTGACTTTC. Amino acids: CATRTASGANVLTF.

This chain joins TRBV28 and TRBJ2-4; D is unclear. CDR1 and CDR2 from the germline V gene are MDHEN and SYDVKM. V gave up 3 bases and J gave up 0 bases, with 12 bases separating them. This CDR3 is 16 amino acids long. The CDR3 bases are TGTGCCAGCAGTTTTGTCGCCCGATTAGCCAAAAACATTCAGTACTTC. It codes for CASSFVARLAKNIQYF.

A note on this clonotype: A read error is possible here, since a much larger clone lies one base away. The chain joins TRBV11-2 to TRBJ2-7; 9 nucleotides agree with TRBD2. The J segment lost 3 bases and the V segment lost 1 base, leaving 10 bases of the junction unmatched. This CDR3 contains 17 residues. CDR1 SGHAT and CDR2 FQNNGV come from the germline V gene. CDR3 sequence: CASSLAGGLAGDYEQYF. DNA of the CDR3: TGTGCCAGCAGCTTAGCAGGGGGACTAGCCGGAGACTACGAGCAGTACTTC.

Notes on this clonotype: It may be a read error: a sequence one base away is much more abundant. The chain employs TRBV7-6 and TRBJ2-7, with 11 bases matching TRBD2. The CDR3 consists of 13 residues. The germline V gene has CDR1 SGHVS and CDR2 FNYEAQ. The CDR3 sequence is CANSPGLADEQYF. The CDR3, as DNA: TGTGCCAACAGCCCGGGACTAGCGGACGAGCAGTACTTC.

The V gene is TRBV7-2, the J gene TRBJ2-3; tentatively, D is TRBD1 (6 bases). Looked up from germline, CDR1 is SGHTA and CDR2 is FQGNSA. The CDR3 consists of 13 residues. V lost 5 bases and J 14 bases, leaving 20 bases between the germline ends. The CDR3: CASSRGTSQIVYF. CDR3 DNA: TGTGCCAGCAGCAGGGGGACATCCCAGATTGTGTATTTT.